This T cell receptor beta chain was profiled in a study of cytomegalovirus exposure and HLA in healthy donors. About the study: Among approximately 400 genotyped donors, around 77% fell in the Caucasian-associated ancestry cluster.

Use of 60 Vbeta and 13 Jbeta primers characterized the PCR. Produced via immunoSEQ multiplex PCR; TCRdb's table is partial and in-frame only. The sample includes 130,000 to 150,000 clones, roughly 76% of them seen just once. V was trimmed by 2 bases and J by 3 bases, leaving 11 bases between them. The CDR3 length is 14 residues. CDR1 is MNHNY, CDR2 SVGAGI, per germline (reference sequence). Specimen: PBMCs. The chain recombines TRBV6-6 with TRBJ2-7; D gene uncertain. The receptor was isolated from a woman in her twenties or thirties in good health and CMV-seronegative. The CDR3 coding sequence is TGTGCCAGCAGTTACGTCCGCGGCCTCTACGAGCAGTACTTC. This codes for CASSYVRGLYEQYF.